The 3 T cell receptor beta chains in this list originate from one sample, sequenced in a study of graft-versus-host responses after intestinal transplantation. TCRdb keeps only in-frame clones here, not all; method: immunoSEQ multiplex PCR. The sample lists 16,000 or so clones, about 80% occurring once. Processing was applied to graft tissue in order to liberate intraepithelial and lamina propria lymphocytes. The sequences come from ileum tissue, collected about 600 days after intestinal transplantation. These receptor sequences come from a human patient who received an intestinal transplant, so some T cells may come from the graft donor.

This clone was picked up a small number of times. The genes are TRBV6-1 and TRBJ1-6; no reliable D call. This CDR3 spans 14 amino acids. Trimming shortened V by 1 base and J by 7 bases, and 8 bases separated the two germline ends. Looked up from germline, CDR1 is MNHNS and CDR2 is SASEGT. CDR3: CASSEGGQNSPLHF. CDR3 nucleotides: TGTGCCAGCAGTGAAGGAGGGCAGAATTCACCCCTCCACTTT.

The V gene is TRBV4-1, the J gene TRBJ2-7; D perhaps matches TRBD1 (6 bases). The CDR3 is 17 residues long. Germline-derived CDR1 and CDR2 are MGHRA and YSYEKL. Trimming took 4 bases from V and 4 from J, leaving 23 bases between them. In nucleotides, the CDR3 is TGCGCCAGCAGCCCATCGCCGGCACCAGGGGTAGGGTACGAGCAGTACTTC. Amino acid sequence: CASSPSPAPGVGYEQYF.

The chain recombines TRBV6-5 with TRBJ2-1; D not certain. The CDR3 has 11 amino acids. Germline CDR1 MNHEY, CDR2 SVGAGI. V lost 0 bases, J lost 7 bases, and 1 base lay in between. CDR3 region: CASSYSNEQFF. In DNA, the CDR3 is TGTGCCAGCAGTTACTCTAATGAGCAGTTCTTC.